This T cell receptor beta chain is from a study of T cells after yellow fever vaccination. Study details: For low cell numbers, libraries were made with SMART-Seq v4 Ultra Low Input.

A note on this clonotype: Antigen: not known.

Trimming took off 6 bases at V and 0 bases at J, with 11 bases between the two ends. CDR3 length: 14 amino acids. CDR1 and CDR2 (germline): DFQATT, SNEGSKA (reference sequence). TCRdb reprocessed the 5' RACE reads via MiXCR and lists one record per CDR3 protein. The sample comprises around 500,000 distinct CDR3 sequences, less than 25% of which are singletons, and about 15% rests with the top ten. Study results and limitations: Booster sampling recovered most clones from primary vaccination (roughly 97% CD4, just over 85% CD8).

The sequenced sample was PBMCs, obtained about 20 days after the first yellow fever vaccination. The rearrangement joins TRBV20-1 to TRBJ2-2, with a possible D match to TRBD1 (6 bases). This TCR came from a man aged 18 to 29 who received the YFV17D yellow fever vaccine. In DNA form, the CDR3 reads TGCAGTGCATCAGGGGTCTCGAACACCGGGGAGCTGTTTTTT. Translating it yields CSASGVSNTGELFF.